This TCR beta chain was retrieved from a study of CD8+CD57+ T cells in acquired aplastic anemia. CD8+CD57+ cell expansion had been shown by flow cytometry in patients chosen for sequencing. Trimming stripped 0 bases from V and 4 bases from J, with 15 bases between. The CDR3 length is 15 residues. Germline CDR1 is DFQATT and CDR2 is SNEGSKA (reference sequence). This clonotype showed up just a few times. The template used for profiling TCR beta VDJ and CDR3 was genomic DNA. TCRdb analysed the reads with MiXCR anew, one entry per CDR3 protein. This table holds hundreds of thousands of distinct CDR3 sequences, 56% found once.

The clonotype originates from a human donor with aplastic anemia. Sequences were obtained from sorted CD4+, CD8+, or CD8+CD57+ T cells (not recorded which) from PBMCs. This chain connects TRBV20-1 to TRBJ1-2; no definite D call. DNA of the CDR3: TGCAGTGCTAGAGATCGGGAGGCAGCCACCTATGGCTACACCTTC. Translating it yields CSARDREAATYGYTF.